This T cell receptor (beta chain) was documented in a study of blood T cell repertoires in COVID-19. About the research overall: Samples representing acute and convalescent COVID-19 were sourced from the United States, Italy and Spain. PBMCs, B-cell-depleted T cells, or T cells provided the cDNA or gDNA that made up the material.

Authors' data handling: Amplified reference gene primers provided the basis for estimating nucleated cell counts. The table came from immunoSEQ multiplex PCR; TCRdb's copy has only in-frame clones and leaves some out. V and J calls and clone size are those listed in that table; D and trimming were worked out from the DNA. The data hold tens of thousands of clones, with roughly 85% observed a single time. Trimming stripped 2 bases from V and 4 bases from J, with 9 bases between. The CDR3 is made up of 14 amino acids. CDR1 MNHNS and CDR2 SASEGT come from the germline V gene. The sequenced material came from peripheral blood. The V gene is TRBV6-1, the J gene TRBJ2-4; a possible D gene is TRBD1 (6 bases). This sequence was found in a human donor in a cohort sampled during active COVID-19. CDR3 sequence (DNA): TGTGCCAGCAGTGAAAAGGGGGAAAAAAACATTCAGTACTTC. It is translated as CASSEKGEKNIQYF.